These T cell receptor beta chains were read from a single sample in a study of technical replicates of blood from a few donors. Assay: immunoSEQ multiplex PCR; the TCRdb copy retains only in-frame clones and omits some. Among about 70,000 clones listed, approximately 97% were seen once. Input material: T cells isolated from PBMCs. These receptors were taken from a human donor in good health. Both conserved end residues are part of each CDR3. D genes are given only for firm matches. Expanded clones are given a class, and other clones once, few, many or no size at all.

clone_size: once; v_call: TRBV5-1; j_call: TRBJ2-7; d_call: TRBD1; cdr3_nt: TGCGCCAGCGGATCTGGGGACAGGGCCTCTCCCGAGCAGTACTTC; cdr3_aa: CASGSGDRASPEQYF
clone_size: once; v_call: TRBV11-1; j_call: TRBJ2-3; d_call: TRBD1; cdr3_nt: TGTGCCAGCAGCTTCCTGGGTGGACAGGGGCCAGATACGCAGTATTTT; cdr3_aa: CASSFLGGQGPDTQYF
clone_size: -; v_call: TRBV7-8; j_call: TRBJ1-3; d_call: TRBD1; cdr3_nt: TGTGCCAGCAGCCTTTACAGGGGTCACTCTGGAAACACCATATATTTT; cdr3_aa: CASSLYRGHSGNTIYF
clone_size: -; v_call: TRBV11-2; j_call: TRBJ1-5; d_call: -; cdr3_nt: TGTGCCAGCAGCTCCTCAGATAGCAATCAGCCCCAGCATTTT; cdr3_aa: CASSSSDSNQPQHF
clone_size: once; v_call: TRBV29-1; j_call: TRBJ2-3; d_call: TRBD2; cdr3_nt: TGCAGCGTTGATATTGGCGGGGGGACCCTAAGCACAGATACGCAGTATTTT; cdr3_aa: CSVDIGGGTLSTDTQYF
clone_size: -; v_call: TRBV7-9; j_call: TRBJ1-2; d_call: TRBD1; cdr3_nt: TGTGCCAGCAGCATGAGACAGGGGAATGGCTACACCTTC; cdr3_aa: CASSMRQGNGYTF
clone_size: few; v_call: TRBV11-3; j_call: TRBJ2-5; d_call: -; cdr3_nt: TGTGCCAGCAGCCCTGACTCAGGGCAAGAGACCCAGTACTTC; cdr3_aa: CASSPDSGQETQYF
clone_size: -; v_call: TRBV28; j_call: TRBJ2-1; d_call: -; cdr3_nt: TGTGCCAGCCGGGGGGCCTCCCTCTCCTACAATGAGCAGTTCTTC; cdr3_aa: CASRGASLSYNEQFF
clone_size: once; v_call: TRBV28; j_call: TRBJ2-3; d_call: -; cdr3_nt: TGTGCCAGCAGCAAAGCGAGGGATACGCAGTATTTT; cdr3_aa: CASSKARDTQYF
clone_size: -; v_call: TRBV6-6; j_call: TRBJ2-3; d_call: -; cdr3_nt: TGTGCCACCGTGGCGGGCTTCGGCACAGATACGCAGTATTTT; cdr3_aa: CATVAGFGTDTQYF
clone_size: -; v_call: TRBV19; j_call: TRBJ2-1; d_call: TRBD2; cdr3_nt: TGTGCCAGTAGTTTCCACGGGGGGGCCTCCTACAATGAGCAGTTCTTC; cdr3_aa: CASSFHGGASYNEQFF
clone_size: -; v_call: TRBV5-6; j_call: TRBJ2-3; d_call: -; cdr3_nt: TGTGCCAGCAGCTTTCGACTAGGTGCAGATACGCAGTATTTT; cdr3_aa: CASSFRLGADTQYF
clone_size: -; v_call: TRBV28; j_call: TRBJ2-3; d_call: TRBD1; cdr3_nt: TGTGCCAGCACCACCGCCGGACAGGGGGCCACAGATACGCAGTATTTT; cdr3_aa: CASTTAGQGATDTQYF
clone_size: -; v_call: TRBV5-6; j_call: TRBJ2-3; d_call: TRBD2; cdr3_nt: TGTGCCAGCAGCCCCTGGCGGGGGGAGGGATACACAGATACGCAGTATTTT; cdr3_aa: CASSPWRGEGYTDTQYF
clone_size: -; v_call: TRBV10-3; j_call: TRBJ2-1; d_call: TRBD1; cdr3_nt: TGTGCCATCAGAGGACAGGGGCGGAATGAGGAGCAGTTCTTC; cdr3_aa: CAIRGQGRNEEQFF
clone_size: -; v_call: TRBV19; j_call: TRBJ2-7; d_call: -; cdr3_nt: TGTGCCAGTAGTATCGTCTTAGGGGGAACGAGGATTCGCTACGAGCAGTACTTC; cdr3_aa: CASSIVLGGTRIRYEQYF
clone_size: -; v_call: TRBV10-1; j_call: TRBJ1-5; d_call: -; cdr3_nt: TGCGCCAGCAGTGACCACCCCGGGAGCAATCAGCCCCAGCATTTT; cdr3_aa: CASSDHPGSNQPQHF
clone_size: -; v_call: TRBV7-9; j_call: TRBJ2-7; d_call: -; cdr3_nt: TGTGCCAGCAGCCTTGAACAGAGCTCCTACGAGCAGTACTTC; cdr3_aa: CASSLEQSSYEQYF
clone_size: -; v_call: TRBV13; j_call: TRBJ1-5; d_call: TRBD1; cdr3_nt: TGTGCCAGCAGCCAGACAGGGTTTGGGTATAGCAATCAGCCCCAGCATTTT; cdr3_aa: CASSQTGFGYSNQPQHF
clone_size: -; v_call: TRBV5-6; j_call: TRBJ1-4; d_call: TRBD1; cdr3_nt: TGTGCCAGCAGCTTGGGTCCTTACCGGGACAGGGATGAAAAACTGTTTTTT; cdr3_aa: CASSLGPYRDRDEKLFF
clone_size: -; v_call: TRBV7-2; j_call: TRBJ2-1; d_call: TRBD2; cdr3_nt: TGTGCCAGCAGCTTAGGTGGACCGGGACTAGCGGGAGGTACTACCGAGCAGTTCTTC; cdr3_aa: CASSLGGPGLAGGTTEQFF
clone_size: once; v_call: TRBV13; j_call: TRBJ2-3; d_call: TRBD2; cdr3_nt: TGTGCCAGCAGCTTAGCGGCACTAGCGGGTGGTATTAGCACAGATACGCAGTATTTT; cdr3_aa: CASSLAALAGGISTDTQYF
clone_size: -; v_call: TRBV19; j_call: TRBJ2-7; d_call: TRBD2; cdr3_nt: TGTGCCAGTAGTCTTTCCGGACTAGCGGGAGGGTACGAGCAGTACTTC; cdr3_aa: CASSLSGLAGGYEQYF
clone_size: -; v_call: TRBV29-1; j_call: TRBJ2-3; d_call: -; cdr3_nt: TGCAGCGTCCGTAGTCAACCTAGCACAGATACGCAGTATTTT; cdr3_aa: CSVRSQPSTDTQYF
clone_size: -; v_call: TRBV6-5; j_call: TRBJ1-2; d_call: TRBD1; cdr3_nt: TGTGCCAGCAGTTATCAGCTGGCAGGGGGCGATTTTAGCTTC; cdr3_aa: CASSYQLAGGDFSF
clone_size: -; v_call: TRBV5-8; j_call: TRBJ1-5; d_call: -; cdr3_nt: TGTGCCAGCAGCGTTGGGAGGACCTCTGGGCAGCCCCAGCATTTT; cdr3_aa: CASSVGRTSGQPQHF
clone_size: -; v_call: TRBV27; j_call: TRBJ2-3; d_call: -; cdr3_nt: TGTGCCAGCAGTAAGAAGGACTCTTACACAGATACGCAGTATTTT; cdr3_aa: CASSKKDSYTDTQYF
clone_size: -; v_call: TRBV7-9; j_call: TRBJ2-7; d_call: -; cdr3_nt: TGTGCCAGCAGTCCATTAGAGGGAAAGAGCTCCTACGAGCAGTACTTC; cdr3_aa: CASSPLEGKSSYEQYF
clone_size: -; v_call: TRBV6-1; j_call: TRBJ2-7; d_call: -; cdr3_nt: TGTGCCAGCAGTGAACAGGGGCCGTCCTCCTACGAGCAGTACTTC; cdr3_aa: CASSEQGPSSYEQYF
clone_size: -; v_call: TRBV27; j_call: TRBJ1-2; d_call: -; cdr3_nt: TGTGCCAGCAGTGTAACACCGCCTTACAATGGCTACACCTTC; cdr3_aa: CASSVTPPYNGYTF
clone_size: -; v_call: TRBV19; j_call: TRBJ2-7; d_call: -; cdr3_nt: TGTGCCAGTACCCAGACAAGATCAGGATACATCGCCGAGCAGTACTTC; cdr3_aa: CASTQTRSGYIAEQYF
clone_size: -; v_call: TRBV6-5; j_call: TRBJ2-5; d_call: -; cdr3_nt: TGTGCCAGCAGTGCGCCCGGGTTAGGTTTTTGGACCCAGTACTTC; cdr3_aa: CASSAPGLGFWTQYF
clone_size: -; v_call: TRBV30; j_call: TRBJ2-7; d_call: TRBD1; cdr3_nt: TGTGCCTGGACCCAGGGGGACAGGGAGGCCTACGAGCAGTACTTC; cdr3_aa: CAWTQGDREAYEQYF
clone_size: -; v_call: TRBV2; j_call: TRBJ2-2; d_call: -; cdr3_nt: TGTGCCAGCAGTCGGGACTCCGGGGAGCTGTTTTTT; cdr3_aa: CASSRDSGELFF
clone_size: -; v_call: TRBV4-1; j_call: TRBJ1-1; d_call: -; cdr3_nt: TGCGCCAGCAGCCTAAACTCCCCAGGACAGTTGAACACTGAAGCTTTCTTT; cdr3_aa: CASSLNSPGQLNTEAFF
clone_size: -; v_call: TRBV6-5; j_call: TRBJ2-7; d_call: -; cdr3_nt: TGTGCCAGCAGTTACGGTGGGGTTGGAGGAAACGAGCAGTACTTC; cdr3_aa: CASSYGGVGGNEQYF
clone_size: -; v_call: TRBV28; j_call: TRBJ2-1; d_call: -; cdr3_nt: TGTGCCAGCAGTCGGGGGTCCGGGCTAGCGTACAATGAGCAGTTCTTC; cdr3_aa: CASSRGSGLAYNEQFF
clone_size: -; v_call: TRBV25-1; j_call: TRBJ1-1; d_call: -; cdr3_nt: TGTGCCAGCAGTGAGTTAAACGGTCCCGAAGCTTTCTTT; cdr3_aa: CASSELNGPEAFF
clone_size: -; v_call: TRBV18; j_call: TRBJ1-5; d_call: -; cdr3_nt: TGTGCCAGCTCACCACCGAATAGGGGGTCGGTCAATCAGCCCCAGCATTTT; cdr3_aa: CASSPPNRGSVNQPQHF
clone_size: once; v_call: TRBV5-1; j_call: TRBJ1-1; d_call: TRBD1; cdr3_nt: TGCGCCAGCAGCTTGGGGGGGACAGGGTGGACTGAAGCTTTCTTT; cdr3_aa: CASSLGGTGWTEAFF
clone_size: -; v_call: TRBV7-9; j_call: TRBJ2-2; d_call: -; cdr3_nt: TGTGCCAGCAGCGAGCAGGGGCGGTCGAACACCGGGGAGCTGTTTTTT; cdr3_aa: CASSEQGRSNTGELFF
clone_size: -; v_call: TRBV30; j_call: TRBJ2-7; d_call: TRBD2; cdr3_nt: TGTGCCTGCGTCCTAGCGGGATCCTACGAGCAGTACTTC; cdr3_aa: CACVLAGSYEQYF
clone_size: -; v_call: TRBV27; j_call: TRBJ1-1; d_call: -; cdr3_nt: TGTGCCAGCAGTTTAGGGTGGGGACACAACTCGAAGGCTGAAGCTTTCTTT; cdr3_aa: CASSLGWGHNSKAEAFF
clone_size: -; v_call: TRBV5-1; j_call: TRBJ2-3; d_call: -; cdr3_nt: TGCGCCAGCAGCTTGTCGTCCGATACGCAGTATTTT; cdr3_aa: CASSLSSDTQYF
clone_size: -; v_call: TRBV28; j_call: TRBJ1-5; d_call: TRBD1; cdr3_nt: TGTGCCAGCAGGGACAGGGGAGGGAGGCAGCCCCAGCATTTT; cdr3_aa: CASRDRGGRQPQHF
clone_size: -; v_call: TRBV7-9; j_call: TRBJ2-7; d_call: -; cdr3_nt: TGTGCCAGCAGCTTGTTAATAACTAGCAGCTCCTACGAGCAGTACTTC; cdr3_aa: CASSLLITSSSYEQYF
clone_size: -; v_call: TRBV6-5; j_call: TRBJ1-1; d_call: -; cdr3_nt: TGTGCCAGCAGCAGGGTCCTGAACACTGAAGCTTTCTTT; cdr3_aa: CASSRVLNTEAFF
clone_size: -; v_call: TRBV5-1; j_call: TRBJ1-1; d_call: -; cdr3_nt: TGCGCCAGCAGCTTCAGGTTCGGAATGGACACTGAAGCTTTCTTT; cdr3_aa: CASSFRFGMDTEAFF
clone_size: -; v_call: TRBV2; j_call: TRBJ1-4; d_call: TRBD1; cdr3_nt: TGTGCCAGCACCCTTAATAGACAGGGGGACGAGATTGGCGAAAAACTGTTTTTT; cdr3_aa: CASTLNRQGDEIGEKLFF
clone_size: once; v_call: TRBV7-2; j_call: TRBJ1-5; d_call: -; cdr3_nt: TGTGCCAGCAGCTTACGGGGCAATCAGCCCCAGCATTTT; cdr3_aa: CASSLRGNQPQHF
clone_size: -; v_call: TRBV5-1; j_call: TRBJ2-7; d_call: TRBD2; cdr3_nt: TGCGCCAGCAGCTTGGTAGCGGGAACTGGCGAGCAGTACTTC; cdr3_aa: CASSLVAGTGEQYF
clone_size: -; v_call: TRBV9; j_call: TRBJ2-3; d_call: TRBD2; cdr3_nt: TGTGCCAGCAGCGTAGGAGGGTTAGCGGGGGGACCTAGCACAGATACGCAGTATTTT; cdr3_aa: CASSVGGLAGGPSTDTQYF
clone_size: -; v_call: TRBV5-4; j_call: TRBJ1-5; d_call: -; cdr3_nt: TGTGCCAGCAGCTCGAGAGATAGCAATCAGCCCCAGCATTTT; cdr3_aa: CASSSRDSNQPQHF
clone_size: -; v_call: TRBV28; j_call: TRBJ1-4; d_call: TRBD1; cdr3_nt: TGTGCCAGCAGCAAGACAGGGGGTGTTGAAAAACTGTTTTTT; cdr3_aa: CASSKTGGVEKLFF
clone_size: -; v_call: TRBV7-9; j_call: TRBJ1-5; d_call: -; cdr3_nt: TGTGCCAGCACGGGCGGGGGTAGCAATCAGCCCCAGCATTTT; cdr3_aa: CASTGGGSNQPQHF
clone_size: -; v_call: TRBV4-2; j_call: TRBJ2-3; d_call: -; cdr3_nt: TGTGCCAGCAGCCAAGAGGCGGGGCCGTTACAAGCGGATACGCAGTATTTT; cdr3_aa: CASSQEAGPLQADTQYF
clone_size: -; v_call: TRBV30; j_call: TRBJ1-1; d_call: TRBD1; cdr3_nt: TGTGCCTGGATTGGGACAGCGGACACTGAAGCTTTCTTT; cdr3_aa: CAWIGTADTEAFF
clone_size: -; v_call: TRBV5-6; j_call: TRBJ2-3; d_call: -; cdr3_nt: TGTGCCAGCAGCGGACGCGGGCCAGATACGCAGTATTTT; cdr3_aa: CASSGRGPDTQYF